The text below deals with one T cell receptor (beta chain). The data are from a study of blood T cell repertoires in COVID-19. V shed 6 bases and J shed 0 bases, with 14 bases lying between them. The CDR3 consists of 15 residues. CDR1 is MNHNY, CDR2 SVGAGI, per germline (reference sequence). The protocol was immunoSEQ multiplex PCR, while the TCRdb copy is restricted to in-frame clones and leaves out a portion. The sample lists about 270,000 clones, 89% seen once, with 1.5% to 2% in the top ten. This chain uses TRBV6-6 with TRBJ1-1; the D is unclear. The clonotype originates from a woman aged 60 to 75 who had recovered from COVID-19. Sequencing was done on a sample of PBMCs or T cells enriched from blood (not recorded which). The CDR3 DNA follows: TGTGCCAGCAGACCACCGGGAGAACTGAACACTGAAGCTTTCTTT. Amino acids: CASRPPGELNTEAFF.